The present entry profiles one TCR beta chain with its context. This record comes from a study of blood T cell repertoires in COVID-19. TCRdb keeps only in-frame clones here, not all; method: immunoSEQ multiplex PCR. The profile shows about 60,000 clones, 88% of them singletons. Germline values: CDR1 SGHTA, CDR2 FQGTGA. CDR3 length: 15 amino acids. Germline trimming cut 6 bases from V and 4 bases from J; bases unmatched to any gene: 7. The receptor was derived from a man aged 55-75 years with acute or convalescent COVID-19. The chain combines TRBV7-3 with TRBJ1-4; 8 bases are a match to TRBD1. Sample: peripheral blood. In nucleotides, the CDR3 is TGTGCCAGCAGGAGGGGACAGGCGTTTAATGAAAAACTGTTTTTT. It codes for CASRRGQAFNEKLFF. The complete variable domain, with remaining parts taken from reference TRBV7-3 and TRBJ1-4, reads GAGVSQTPSNKVTEKGKYVELRCDPISGHTALYWYRQSLGQGPEFLIYFQGTGAADDSGLPNDRFFAVRPEGSVSTLKIQRTERGDSAVYLCASRRGQAFNEKLFFGSGTQLSVL.